This T cell receptor beta chain was recovered during a study of blood T cell repertoires in COVID-19. Across the study: Specimens from acute and convalescent COVID-19 originated in the United States, Italy and Spain. T cells, B-cell-depleted T cells, or PBMCs supplied cDNA or gDNA.

Authors' methods: Estimation of nucleated cell counts was performed using reference gene primer amplification. Method: immunoSEQ multiplex PCR; TCRdb's copy keeps in-frame clones and lacks some. The DNA gave D and trimming, while V, J and clone size come from that table. The table records around 25,000 clones, approximately 90% of them present only once. The junction had 5 bases not matched to a gene; V was cut back by 1 base and J by 6 bases. CDR3 length: 16 amino acids. The germline CDR1 and CDR2 sequences are LGHNA and YSLEER. This TCR came from a woman at least 80 years old with acute or convalescent COVID-19. This chain uses TRBV4-3 with TRBJ1-5, with 11 bases identical to TRBD1. Material for sequencing was peripheral blood. The CDR3 protein is CASSQGAGTGGQPQHF. The DNA for the CDR3 is TGCGCCAGCAGCCAAGGGGCCGGGACAGGGGGTCAGCCCCAGCATTTT.